These 7 T cell receptor beta chains share one sample of origin, sequenced in a study of T cells in Graves' hyperthyroidism and ophthalmopathy (dated by TCRdb to about 2019). The library was made by multiplex PCR. Reads for this sample came from an Illumina HiSeq 2000. Amplification of TCR beta CDR3 regions was carried out from RNA transcripts. The TCR CDR3 was subjected to a first round of RT-PCR using the HTBI primer set and the Qiagen OneStep RT-PCR kit. TCRdb trimmed public reads at Q25 via fastp, called clones via MiXCR and kept in-frame beta chains. For every CDR3 protein sequence, its rows merge into one entry that carries the most common genes and DNA. The sample includes about 710,000 distinct CDR3 sequences, with 16% observed a single time. The top ten clones comprise around 8% of the sample. Sequencing input: blood. The receptor source for this set is a man between 18 and 35 years old with Graves' hyperthyroidism.

In its sample, this clonotype was seen many times. The chain has TRBV27 and TRBJ2-3; D is uncertain. The germline V and J ends were trimmed by 5 bases and 4 bases, with 7 bases remaining between them. Germline V gene data show CDR1 as MNHEY and CDR2 as SMNVEV (reference sequence). This CDR3 has 12 amino acids. The CDR3 DNA follows: TGTGCCAGCAGTCATTGGGCAGATACGCAGTATTTT. It yields the protein CASSHWADTQYF.

This clonotype was seen repeatedly, ten times or more. The chain links TRBV15 to TRBJ1-5; a weak D match, TRBD1 (5 bases). V dropped 4 bases and J dropped 6 bases, with 7 bases sitting between them. The CDR3 sequence is 12 residues long. Germline V CDR1 and CDR2: LNHNV, YYDKDF (reference sequence). The CDR3, as DNA: TGTGCCACCAGCAAGAGGGGTCAGCCCCAGCATTTT. It yields the protein CATSKRGQPQHF.

The chain couples TRBV7-2 to TRBJ2-2, with a tentative D call TRBD2 (6 bases). The V end was cut by 2 bases, the J end by 1 base, with 17 bases between. Germline V lookup: CDR1 SGHTA, CDR2 FQGNSA. This CDR3 comprises 18 residues. The CDR3 protein is CASSLKGAGLLNTGELFF. The CDR3 region has the DNA TGTGCCAGCAGCTTAAAAGGGGCGGGACTTTTGAACACCGGGGAGCTGTTTTTT.

This clonotype appeared a few times. The rearrangement joins TRBV20-1 to TRBJ1-1, with TRBD1 identical over 10 bases. The J segment lost 4 bases and the V segment lost 3 bases, leaving 8 bases of the junction unmatched. The germline V gene encodes CDR1 DFQATT and CDR2 SNEGSKA (reference sequence). This CDR3 is built from 15 residues. The CDR3 bases are TGCAGTGCTAGGACAGGGGGCGGTCGGGGCACTGAAGCTTTCTTT. Translation: CSARTGGGRGTEAFF.

J is TRBJ1-1 and V is TRBV6-2 or TRBV6-3, with D maybe TRBD1 (6 bases). V was trimmed by 4 bases and J by 6 bases, leaving 15 bases between them. CDR1 and CDR2 (germline): MNHEY, SVGEGT. CDR3 length: 14 residues. The CDR3 loop reads CASSLRGQPSEAFF. The CDR3 DNA reads as TGTGCCAGCAGTTTAAGAGGACAGCCCTCTGAAGCTTTCTTT.

The chain joins TRBV11-2 to TRBJ2-1, with D unclear. Per the germline V gene, CDR1 is SGHAT and CDR2 is FQNNGV. This CDR3 has 14 amino acids. The V end lost 1 base, the J end lost 7 bases, and 11 bases lay between the germline ends. The DNA of the CDR3 is TGTGCCAGCAGCTTAGGAGGCGCCTGGAATGAGCAGTTCTTC. As protein: CASSLGGAWNEQFF.

Worth noting for this clonotype: Since a much larger clone is just one base distant, this may be a read error. The rearrangement joins TRBV20-1 to TRBJ2-7; 7 nucleotides line up with TRBD1. The J call is doubtful: the DNA matches TRBJ2-1 better. Germline-derived CDR1 and CDR2 are DFQATT and SNEGSKA (reference sequence). The CDR3 spans 13 residues. CDR3 in amino acids: CSAPRDSSYEQFF. As DNA, the CDR3 is TGCAGTGCTCCCCGGGACAGCTCCTACGAGCAGTTCTTC.